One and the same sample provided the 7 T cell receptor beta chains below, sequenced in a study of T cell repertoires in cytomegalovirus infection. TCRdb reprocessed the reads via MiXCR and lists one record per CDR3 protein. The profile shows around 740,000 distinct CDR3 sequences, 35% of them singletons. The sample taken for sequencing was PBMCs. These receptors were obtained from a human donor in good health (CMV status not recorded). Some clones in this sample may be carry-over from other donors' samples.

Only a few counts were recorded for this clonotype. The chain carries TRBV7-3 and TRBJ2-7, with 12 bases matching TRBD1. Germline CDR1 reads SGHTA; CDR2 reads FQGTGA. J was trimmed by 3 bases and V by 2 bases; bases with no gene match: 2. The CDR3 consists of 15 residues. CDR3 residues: CASSLGTGGFYEQYF. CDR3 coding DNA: TGTGCCAGCAGCTTAGGGACAGGGGGCTTCTACGAGCAGTACTTC.

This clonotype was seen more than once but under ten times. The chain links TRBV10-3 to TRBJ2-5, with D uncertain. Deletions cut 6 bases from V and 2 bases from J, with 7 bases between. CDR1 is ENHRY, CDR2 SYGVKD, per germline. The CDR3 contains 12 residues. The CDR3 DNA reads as TGTGCCATCAGGGACGTACAAGAGACCCAGTACTTC. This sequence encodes CAIRDVQETQYF.

CDR3 sequence reads: CASSQKYRVLEEQYF. For the CDR3, the DNA is TGCGCCAGCAGCCAAAAGTACAGGGTTTTGGAAGAGCAGTACTTC. This chain joins TRBV4-1 and TRBJ2-7; the D gene is possibly TRBD1 (6 bases). This CDR3 has 15 amino acids. V was trimmed by 2 bases and J by 7 bases, leaving 18 bases between them. The germline CDR1 and CDR2 sequences are MGHRA and YSYEKL.

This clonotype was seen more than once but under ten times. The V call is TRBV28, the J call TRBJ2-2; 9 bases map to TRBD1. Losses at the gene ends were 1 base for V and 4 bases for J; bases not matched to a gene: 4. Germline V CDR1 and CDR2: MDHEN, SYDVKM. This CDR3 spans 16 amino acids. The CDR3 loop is CASSLFSGQGTGELFF. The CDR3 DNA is TGTGCCAGCAGTTTATTCTCGGGACAGGGCACCGGGGAGCTGTTTTTT.

In DNA form, the CDR3 reads TGCAGTGCTAGAGATTACAGGGGGCCGGATCAGCCCCAGCATTTT. As protein: CSARDYRGPDQPQHF. The chain uses TRBV20-1 and TRBJ1-5; 9 nucleotides align to TRBD1. Germline loops: CDR1 DFQATT, CDR2 SNEGSKA (reference sequence). J was trimmed by 5 bases and V by 0 bases; bases with no gene match: 5. This CDR3 spans 15 amino acids.

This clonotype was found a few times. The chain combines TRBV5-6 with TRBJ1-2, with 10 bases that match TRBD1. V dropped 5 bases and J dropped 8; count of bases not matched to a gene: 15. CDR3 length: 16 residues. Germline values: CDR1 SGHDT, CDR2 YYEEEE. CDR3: CASSFYSGTGERGYTF. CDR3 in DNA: TGTGCCAGCAGTTTTTACTCCGGGACAGGGGAAAGAGGCTACACCTTC.

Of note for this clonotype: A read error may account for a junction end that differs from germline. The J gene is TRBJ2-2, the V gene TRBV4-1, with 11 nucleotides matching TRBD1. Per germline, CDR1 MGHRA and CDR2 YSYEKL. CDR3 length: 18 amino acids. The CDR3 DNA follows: TGTGCCAGCAGCCAGCCCGGGACAGGGGGGTGGTATGACGGGGAGCTGTTTTTT. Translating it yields CASSQPGTGGWYDGELFF.